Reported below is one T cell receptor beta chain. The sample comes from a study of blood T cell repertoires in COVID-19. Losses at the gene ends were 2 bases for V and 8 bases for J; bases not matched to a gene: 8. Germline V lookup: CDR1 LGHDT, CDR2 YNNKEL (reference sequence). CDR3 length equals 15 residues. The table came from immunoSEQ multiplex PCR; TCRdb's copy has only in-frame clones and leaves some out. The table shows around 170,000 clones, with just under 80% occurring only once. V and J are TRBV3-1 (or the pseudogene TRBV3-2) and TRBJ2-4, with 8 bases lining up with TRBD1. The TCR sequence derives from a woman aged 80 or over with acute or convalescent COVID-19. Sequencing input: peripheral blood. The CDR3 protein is CASSQSRHRGDIQYF. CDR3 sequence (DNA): TGTGCCAGCAGCCAAAGTCGGCACAGGGGGGACATTCAGTACTTC.